The 17 T cell receptor beta chains reported below all come from one sample, sequenced in a study of shared clonotypes between healthy human individuals. Clones were sequenced by immunoSEQ multiplex PCR, and TCRdb holds only the in-frame ones, with some missing. The data hold 2 million to 2.5 million clones, with around 95% observed a single time. Sequences were obtained from naive CD4+ T cells sorted from blood. The subset denotes: CD45RA+ positively selected. Source of these receptors: a man between 18 and 29 years old in good health.

A remark on this clone: Other DNA variants within this sample encode the same CDR3. The genes are TRBV5-1 and TRBJ2-5; 9 positions agree with TRBD1. The CDR3 is 14 residues long. The germline CDR1 and CDR2 sequences are SGHRS and YFSETQ. V was clipped by 4 bases and J by 2 bases; unmatched bases: 3. In DNA form, the CDR3 reads TGCGCCAGCAGCACCGGACAGGGGCAAGAGACCCAGTACTTC. This codes for CASSTGQGQETQYF.

The chain employs TRBV28 and TRBJ2-1; maybe TRBD2 (5 bases). From germline, CDR1 is MDHEN and CDR2 SYDVKM. V gave up 7 bases and J gave up 4 bases, with 11 bases separating them. The CDR3 runs to 13 residues. The CDR3 sequence: CASIGGDYNEQFF. CDR3 bases: TGTGCCAGCATCGGAGGAGATTACAATGAGCAGTTCTTC.

The chain has TRBV10-3 and TRBJ2-2; tentative D call: TRBD1 (5 bases). V was pared by 1 base and J by 8 bases, with 8 bases between. The length of the CDR3 is 13 residues. Germline-derived CDR1 and CDR2 are ENHRY and SYGVKD. The CDR3, as DNA: TGTGCCATCAGTGAGTTCCAGGGAGGGGAGCTGTTTTTT. Its protein is CAISEFQGGELFF.

The chain carries TRBV30 and TRBJ2-7; 12 bases align to TRBD1. Germline V CDR1 and CDR2: GTSNPN, SVGIG (reference sequence). This CDR3 has 15 amino acids. The V segment lost 3 bases and the J segment 5 bases; nucleotides outside the gene matches: 8. The CDR3 loop reads CAWSGTGGNQDEQYF. CDR3 bases: TGTGCCTGGAGCGGGACAGGGGGCAACCAGGACGAGCAGTACTTC.

The gene calls are TRBV4-1 and TRBJ2-5, with 9 bases aligning to TRBD2. The germline gives CDR1 MGHRA, CDR2 YSYEKL. The V segment lost 1 base and the J segment 1 base; nucleotides outside the gene matches: 4. This CDR3 region has 16 residues. The CDR3 coding sequence is TGCGCCAGCAGCCAAGGATCTAGCGGGACCCAAGAGACCCAGTACTTC. Translation gives CASSQGSSGTQETQYF.

The chain combines TRBV10-1 with TRBJ2-3, with D perhaps TRBD2 (5 bases). V shed 0 bases and J shed 4 bases, with 8 bases lying between them. Germline loops: CDR1 WNHNN, CDR2 SYGVQD (reference sequence). The CDR3 extends over 14 amino acids. CDR3 sequence reads: CASSESGSSDTQYF. CDR3 nucleotide sequence: TGCGCCAGCAGTGAGTCTGGGAGTTCAGATACGCAGTATTTT.

The chain links TRBV30 to TRBJ2-1; 8 nucleotides align to TRBD2. J was trimmed by 8 bases and V by 1 base; bases with no gene match: 13. The CDR3 runs 16 residues. Germline CDR1 GTSNPN, CDR2 SVGIG (reference sequence). CDR3 DNA: TGTGCCTGGAGTGAAAGCGGGAGATTAGGACCCTATGAGCAGTTCTTC. This translates into CAWSESGRLGPYEQFF.

CDR3 bases: TGTGCCAGCAGTTTATCGGCCAGGGACTATGGCTACACCTTC. Translated, it gives CASSLSARDYGYTF. This rearrangement joins TRBV28 to TRBJ1-2, with a weak D call TRBD1 (5 bases). Germline values: CDR1 MDHEN, CDR2 SYDVKM. The V end was cut by 1 base, the J end by 3 bases, with 9 bases between. The CDR3 has 14 residues.

The chain couples TRBV7-9 to TRBJ1-1; possibly TRBD1 for D (6 bases). The germline V gene encodes CDR1 SEHNR and CDR2 FQNEAQ (reference sequence). The V end was cut by 6 bases, the J end by 0 bases, with 14 bases between. The CDR3 loop spans 15 amino acids. CDR3 loop: CASSKQGPLNTEAFF. CDR3 nucleotide sequence: TGTGCCAGCAGTAAACAGGGACCCCTGAACACTGAAGCTTTCTTT.

This chain uses TRBV27 with TRBJ2-5; possible D gene TRBD1, 6 bases. CDR1 MNHEY and CDR2 SMNVEV come from the germline V gene (reference sequence). The length of the CDR3 is 15 residues. V was trimmed by 3 bases and J by 5 bases, leaving 16 bases between them. CDR3 coding DNA: TGTGCCAGCAGTTTGACCTCCAGGGGAAGCGAGACCCAGTACTTC. Protein sequence: CASSLTSRGSETQYF.

With regard to this clone: A junction boundary mismatches the germline segment, possibly from a read error. The chain combines TRBV2 with TRBJ2-4, with 7 positions matching TRBD2. Germline CDR1 and CDR2: SNHLY and FYNNEI. The CDR3 is 12 amino acids. CDR3 sequence: CASKGLRDYGVF. CDR3 sequence (DNA): TGTGCCAGCAAAGGCTTGAGGGACTACGGGGTTTTC.

This chain uses TRBV11-3 with TRBJ2-7; 8 nucleotides line up with TRBD1. Trimming cost V 5 bases and J 7 bases; bases outside gene matches: 10. Germline V CDR1 and CDR2: SGHNT, YENEEA. The CDR3 has 14 amino acids. The CDR3 sequence is CASSPQGAPEEQYF. CDR3 sequence (DNA): TGTGCCAGCAGCCCCCAGGGGGCGCCGGAAGAGCAGTACTTC.

The V gene is TRBV11-3, the J gene TRBJ2-3; 10 nucleotides match TRBD2. The CDR3 consists of 16 residues. Trimming took 6 bases from V and 6 from J; bases not matched to a gene: 12. From germline, CDR1 is SGHNT and CDR2 YENEEA. The DNA for the CDR3 is TGTGCCAGCAGTTGGGGTCTAGCGGGAGAGTCGGATACGCAGTATTTT. As protein: CASSWGLAGESDTQYF.

The rearrangement links TRBV27 to TRBJ1-2; TRBD1 is a possible D gene (6 bases). Looked up from germline, CDR1 is MNHEY and CDR2 is SMNVEV (reference sequence). V was pared by 3 bases and J by 7 bases, with 18 bases between. This CDR3 contains 15 residues. CDR3 in amino acids: CASSFRGGPQLGYTF. CDR3 sequence (DNA): TGTGCCAGCAGTTTTAGGGGGGGCCCACAGCTTGGCTACACCTTC.

This chain uses TRBV25-1 with TRBJ1-5; the D gene is possibly TRBD1 (5 bases). The CDR3 covers 12 residues. V lost 3 bases, J lost 7 bases, and 7 bases lay in between. In germline, CDR1 is MGHDK, CDR2 SYGVNS. This CDR3 reads CASSDAGQPQHF. CDR3 DNA: TGTGCCAGCAGTGATGCAGGGCAGCCCCAGCATTTT. The complete variable domain, with remaining parts taken from reference TRBV25-1 and TRBJ1-5, reads EADIYQTPRYLVIGTGKKITLECSQTMGHDKMYWYQQDPGMELHLIHYSYGVNSTEKGDLSSESTVSRIRTEHFPLTLESARPSHTSQYLCASSDAGQPQHFGDGTRLSIL.

V gene TRBV10-3 combines with J gene TRBJ1-1, with 10 positions matching TRBD1. Per the germline V gene, CDR1 is ENHRY and CDR2 is SYGVKD. V lost 6 bases to trimming and J lost 1 base; unmatched junction nucleotides: 5. CDR3 length: 15 amino acids. The CDR3 DNA reads TGTGCCATCAGGTTAGGGACAGGGGCGAACACTGAAGCTTTCTTT. Amino acid sequence: CAIRLGTGANTEAFF.

The J gene is TRBJ2-5, the V gene TRBV27, with D tentatively TRBD2 (6 bases). The germline gives CDR1 MNHEY, CDR2 SMNVEV (reference sequence). The CDR3 totals 14 residues. Trimming took off 2 bases at V and 1 base at J, with 8 bases between the two ends. The CDR3 region has the DNA TGTGCCAGCAGTTTAACGGGACTCCAAGAGACCCAGTACTTC. This encodes CASSLTGLQETQYF.